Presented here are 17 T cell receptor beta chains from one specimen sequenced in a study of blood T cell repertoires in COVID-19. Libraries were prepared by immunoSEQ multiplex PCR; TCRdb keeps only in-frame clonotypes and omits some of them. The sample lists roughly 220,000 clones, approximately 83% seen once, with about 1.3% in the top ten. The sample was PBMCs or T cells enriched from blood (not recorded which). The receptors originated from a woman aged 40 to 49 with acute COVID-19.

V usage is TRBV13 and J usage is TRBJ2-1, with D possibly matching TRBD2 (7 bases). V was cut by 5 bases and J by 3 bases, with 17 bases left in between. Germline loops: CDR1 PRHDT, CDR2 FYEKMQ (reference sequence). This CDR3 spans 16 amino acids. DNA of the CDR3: TGTGCCAGCAGCAAAGGCCCGGGGGGCGGCTACAATGAGCAGTTCTTC. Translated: CASSKGPGGGYNEQFF.

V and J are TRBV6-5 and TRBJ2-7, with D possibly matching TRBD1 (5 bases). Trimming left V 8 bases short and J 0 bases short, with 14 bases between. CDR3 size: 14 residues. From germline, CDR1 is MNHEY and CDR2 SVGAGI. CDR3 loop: CASSLGRSSYEQYF. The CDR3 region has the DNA TGTGCCAGCTCCCTGGGGCGGAGCTCCTACGAGCAGTACTTC.

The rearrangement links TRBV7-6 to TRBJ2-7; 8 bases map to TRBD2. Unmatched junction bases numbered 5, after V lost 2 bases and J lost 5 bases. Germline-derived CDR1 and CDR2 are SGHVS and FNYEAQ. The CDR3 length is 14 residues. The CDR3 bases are TGTGCCAGCAGCTTATTAGCGGGGAGCCACGAGCAGTACTTC. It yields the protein CASSLLAGSHEQYF.

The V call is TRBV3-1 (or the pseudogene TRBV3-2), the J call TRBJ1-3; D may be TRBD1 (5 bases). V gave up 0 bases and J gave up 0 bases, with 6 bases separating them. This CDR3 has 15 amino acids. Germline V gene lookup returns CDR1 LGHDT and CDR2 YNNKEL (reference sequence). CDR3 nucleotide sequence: TGTGCCAGCAGCCAAGATCAGGGCTCTGGAAACACCATATATTTT. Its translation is CASSQDQGSGNTIYF.

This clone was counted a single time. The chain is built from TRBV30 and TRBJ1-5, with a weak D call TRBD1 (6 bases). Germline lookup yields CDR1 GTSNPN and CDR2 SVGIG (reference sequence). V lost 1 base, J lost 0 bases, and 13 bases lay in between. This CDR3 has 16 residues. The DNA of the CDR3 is TGTGCCTGGAGTGATGGGACACGTTATAGCAATCAGCCCCAGCATTTT. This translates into CAWSDGTRYSNQPQHF.

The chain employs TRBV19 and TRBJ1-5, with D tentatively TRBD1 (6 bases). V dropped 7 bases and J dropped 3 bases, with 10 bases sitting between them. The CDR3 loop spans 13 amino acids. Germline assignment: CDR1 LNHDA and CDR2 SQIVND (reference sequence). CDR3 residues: CASKDRINQPQHF. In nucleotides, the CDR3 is TGTGCCAGTAAAGACAGGATCAATCAGCCCCAGCATTTT.

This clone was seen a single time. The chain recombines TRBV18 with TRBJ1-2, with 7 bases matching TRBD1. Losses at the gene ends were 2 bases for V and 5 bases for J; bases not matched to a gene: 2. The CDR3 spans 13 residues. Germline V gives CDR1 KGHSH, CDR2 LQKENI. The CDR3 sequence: CASSPSTGYGYTF. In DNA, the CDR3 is TGTGCCAGCTCACCATCGACAGGGTATGGCTACACCTTC.

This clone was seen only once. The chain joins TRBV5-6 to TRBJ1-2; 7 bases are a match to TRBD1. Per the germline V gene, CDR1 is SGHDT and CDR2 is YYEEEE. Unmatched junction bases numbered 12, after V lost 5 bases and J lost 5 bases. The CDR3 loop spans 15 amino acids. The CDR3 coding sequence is TGTGCCAGCAGACCGGTGACAGGGATGGAATATGGCTACACCTTC. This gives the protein CASRPVTGMEYGYTF. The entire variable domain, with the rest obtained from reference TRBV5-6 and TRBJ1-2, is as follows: DAGVTQSPTHLIKTRGQQVTLRCSPKSGHDTVSWYQQALGQGPQFIFQYYEEEERQRGNFPDRFSGHQFPNYSSELNVNALLLGDSALYLCASRPVTGMEYGYTFGSGTRLTVV.

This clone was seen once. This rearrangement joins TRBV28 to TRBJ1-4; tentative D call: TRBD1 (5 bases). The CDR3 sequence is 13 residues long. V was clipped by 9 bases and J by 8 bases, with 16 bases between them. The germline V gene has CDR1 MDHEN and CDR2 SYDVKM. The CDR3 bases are TGTGCCAGTAGGGATTGGGGGGAAGAAAAACTGTTTTTT. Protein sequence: CASRDWGEEKLFF. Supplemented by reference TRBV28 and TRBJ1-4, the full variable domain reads DVKVTQSSRYLVKRTGEKVFLECVQDMDHENMFWYRQDPGLGLRLIYFSYDVKMKEKGDIPEGYSVSREKKERFSLILESASTNQTSMYLCASRDWGEEKLFFGSGTQLSVL.

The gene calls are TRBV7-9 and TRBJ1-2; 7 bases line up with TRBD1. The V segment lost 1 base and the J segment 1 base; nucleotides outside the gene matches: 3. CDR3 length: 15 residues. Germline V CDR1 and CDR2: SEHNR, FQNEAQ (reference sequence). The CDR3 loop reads CASSLVRDSNYGYTF. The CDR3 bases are TGTGCCAGCAGCTTAGTCCGGGACAGTAACTATGGCTACACCTTC.

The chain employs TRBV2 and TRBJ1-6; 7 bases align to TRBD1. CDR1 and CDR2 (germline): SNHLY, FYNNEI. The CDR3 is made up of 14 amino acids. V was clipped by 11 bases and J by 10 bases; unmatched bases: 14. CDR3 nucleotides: TGTGCCTCCCTGGGTGACAGGGATGGGTCACCCCTCCACTTT. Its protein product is CASLGDRDGSPLHF.

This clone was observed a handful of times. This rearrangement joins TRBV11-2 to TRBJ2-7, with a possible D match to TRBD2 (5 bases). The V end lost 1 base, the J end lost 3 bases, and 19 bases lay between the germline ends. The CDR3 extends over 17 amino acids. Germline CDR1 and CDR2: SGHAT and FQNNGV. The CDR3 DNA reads TGTGCCAGCAGCTTAGCCCTCGGGGTTGTGGCGGGCTACGAGCAGTACTTC. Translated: CASSLALGVVAGYEQYF. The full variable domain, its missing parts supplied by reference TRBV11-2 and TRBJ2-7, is EAGVAQSPRYKIIEKRQSVAFWCNPISGHATLYWYQQILGQGPKLLIQFQNNGVVDDSQLPKDRFSAERLKGVDSTLKIQPAKLEDSAVYLCASSLALGVVAGYEQYFGPGTRLTVT.

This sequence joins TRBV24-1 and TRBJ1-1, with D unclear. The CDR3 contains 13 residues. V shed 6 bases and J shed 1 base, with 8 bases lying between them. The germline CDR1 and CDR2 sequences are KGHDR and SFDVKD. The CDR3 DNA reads TGTGCCACCAGTAACCGGGGGAACACTGAAGCTTTCTTT. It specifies CATSNRGNTEAFF.

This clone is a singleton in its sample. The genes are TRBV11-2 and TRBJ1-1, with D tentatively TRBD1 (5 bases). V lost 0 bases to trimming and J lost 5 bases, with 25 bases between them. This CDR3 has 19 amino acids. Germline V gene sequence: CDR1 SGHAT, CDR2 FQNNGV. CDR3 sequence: CASSLDKVQDKRRETEAFF. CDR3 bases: TGTGCCAGCAGCTTAGATAAAGTCCAGGACAAAAGGAGAGAGACTGAAGCTTTCTTT.

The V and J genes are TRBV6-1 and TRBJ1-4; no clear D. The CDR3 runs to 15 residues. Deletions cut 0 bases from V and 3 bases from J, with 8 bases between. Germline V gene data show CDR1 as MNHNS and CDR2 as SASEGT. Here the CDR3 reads CASSEAAGPNEKLFF. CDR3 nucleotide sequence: TGTGCCAGCAGTGAAGCGGCAGGCCCTAATGAAAAACTGTTTTTT.

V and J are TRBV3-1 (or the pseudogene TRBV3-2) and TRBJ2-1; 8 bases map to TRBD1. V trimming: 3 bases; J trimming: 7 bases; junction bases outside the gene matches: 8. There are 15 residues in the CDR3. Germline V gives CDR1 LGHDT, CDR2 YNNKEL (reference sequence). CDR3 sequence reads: CASSHAGTGRNEQFF. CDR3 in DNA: TGTGCCAGCAGCCATGCCGGGACAGGTAGGAATGAGCAGTTCTTC.

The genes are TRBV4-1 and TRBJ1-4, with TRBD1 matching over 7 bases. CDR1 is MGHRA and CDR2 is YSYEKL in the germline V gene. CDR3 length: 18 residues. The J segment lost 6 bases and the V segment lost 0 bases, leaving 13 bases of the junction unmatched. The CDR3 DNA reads TGCGCCAGCAGCCAAGAAGGTCTCAGGGGGTACCCTTATGAAAAACTGTTTTTT. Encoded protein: CASSQEGLRGYPYEKLFF.